Following are 24 T cell receptor beta chains from one sample sequenced in a study of patients and donors after allogeneic stem cell transplantation. One entry per CDR3 protein results from TCRdb running MiXCR on the RT-PCR reads. The sample shows over 150,000 distinct CDR3 sequences, approximately 30% of them seen only once. The specimen sequenced was blood, either unsorted or a sorted T cell fraction (not recorded which). Source of these receptors: a human donor who was either an allogeneic HSCT recipient or a stem cell or donor lymphocyte infusion donor (not recorded which). It is not recorded whose cells these are; they may come from a transplant donor.

This sequence joins TRBV4-2 and TRBJ2-3; weak D call: TRBD2 (6 bases). Between the trimmed V and J ends, which lost 4 bases and 5 bases, there was a span of 10 bases. Germline values: CDR1 LGHNA, CDR2 YNFKEQ. The CDR3 spans 13 residues. The CDR3 sequence: CASSRDSLDTQYF. CDR3 DNA: TGTGCCAGCAGCCGGGACTCTTTAGATACGCAGTATTTT.

The V gene is TRBV4-1, the J gene TRBJ2-1; 12 bases are shared with TRBD2. CDR3 length: 16 amino acids. The germline CDR1 and CDR2 sequences are MGHRA and YSYEKL. Losses at the gene ends were 2 bases for V and 6 bases for J; bases not matched to a gene: 5. The CDR3, as DNA: TGCGCCAGCAGCCAATTAGTGGGACTAGCGGGCAATGAGCAGTTCTTC. Its protein is CASSQLVGLAGNEQFF.

J is TRBJ1-2 and V is TRBV3-1; D remains ambiguous. V lost 4 bases to trimming and J lost 1 base, with 10 bases between them. Germline CDR1 is LGHDT and CDR2 is YNNKEL (reference sequence). The CDR3 contains 14 residues. The CDR3 nucleotides read TGTGCCAGCAGCCCTCTGTGGGGTAACTATGGCTACACCTTC. It encodes CASSPLWGNYGYTF.

This clonotype was counted a single time. The J gene is TRBJ2-1, the V gene TRBV7-9; D unclear. The V end lost 5 bases, the J end lost 0 bases, and 11 bases lay between the germline ends. Germline V gene data show CDR1 as SEHNR and CDR2 as FQNEAQ (reference sequence). This CDR3 comprises 15 residues. This chain's CDR3 is CASSVDVSSYNEQFF. The CDR3 DNA follows: TGTGCCAGCAGCGTTGACGTAAGCTCCTACAATGAGCAGTTCTTC.

This chain links TRBV12-3 or TRBV12-4 with TRBJ2-7, with no clear D. CDR3 size: 13 residues. With 2 bases removed from V and 2 bases from J, the gap between germline ends came to 7 bases. The CDR3 DNA follows: TGTGCCAGCAGTTTACTGGGCCCCTACGAGCAGTACTTC. Translation gives CASSLLGPYEQYF.

The rearrangement uses TRBV20-1 and TRBJ2-1; D perhaps matches TRBD2 (6 bases). This CDR3 is 13 amino acids long. Trimming shortened V by 3 bases and J by 5 bases, and 11 bases separated the two germline ends. CDR1 DFQATT and CDR2 SNEGSKA come from the germline V gene (reference sequence). The CDR3 loop reads CSARYGSNNEQFF. The CDR3 DNA follows: TGCAGTGCTAGGTACGGGAGTAACAATGAGCAGTTCTTC.

A few counts support this clonotype. The chain couples TRBV5-1 to TRBJ1-2; D is uncertain. The length of the CDR3 is 14 residues. Germline loops: CDR1 SGHRS, CDR2 YFSETQ. The ends were cut back, 2 bases at V and 0 bases at J, with 8 bases in the middle. The CDR3 nucleotides are TGCGCCAGCAGCTTTGACAAAGCTAACTATGGCTACACCTTC. It translates to CASSFDKANYGYTF.

The chain recombines TRBV5-1 with TRBJ2-7, with 7 bases fitting TRBD1. V lost 5 bases and J lost 1; bases outside the gene matches: 6. This CDR3 contains 14 residues. Germline CDR1 and CDR2: SGHRS and YFSETQ. CDR3 coding DNA: TGCGCCAGCAGTGCCGGGACAGAGTCCTACGAGCAGTACTTC. This codes for CASSAGTESYEQYF.

This clonotype appeared a few times. The gene calls are TRBV7-3 and TRBJ2-3; D is perhaps TRBD2 (5 bases). This CDR3 comprises 15 residues. V lost 2 bases to trimming and J lost 1 base, with 10 bases between them. The germline V gene encodes CDR1 SGHTA and CDR2 FQGTGA. In DNA, the CDR3 is TGTGCCAGCAGCTTATCTATTAGCGGCACAGATACGCAGTATTTT. It specifies CASSLSISGTDTQYF.

The gene calls are TRBV7-2 and TRBJ2-3; 7 bases are shared with TRBD1. The CDR3 has 18 amino acids. With V trimmed by 1 base and J by 0 bases, 10 bases remained unmatched. Germline CDR1 reads SGHTA; CDR2 reads FQGNSA. The CDR3 reads CASSLVPRDRTSTDTQYF. Written as DNA, the CDR3 is TGTGCCAGCAGCTTAGTCCCTCGGGACAGAACTAGCACAGATACGCAGTATTTT.

This clonotype was detected ten times or more. The chain carries TRBV29-1 and TRBJ1-1; D gene unclear. The CDR3 is made up of 12 amino acids. From germline, CDR1 is SQVTM and CDR2 ANQGSEA. Trimming removed 3 bases from V and 3 bases from J, with 8 bases in between. CDR3 DNA sequence: TGCAGCGTTGATCCCGGGCACACTGAAGCTTTCTTT. Its protein product is CSVDPGHTEAFF. The complete variable domain, with remaining parts taken from reference TRBV29-1 and TRBJ1-1, reads SAVISQKPSRDICQRGTSLTIQCQVDSQVTMMFWYRQQPGQSLTLIATANQGSEATYESGFVIDKFPISRPNLTFSTLTVSNMSPEDSSIYLCSVDPGHTEAFFGQGTRLTVV.

Concerning this clonotype: At one end, the junction sequence differs from germline, possibly due to a read error. The genes are TRBV3-1 and TRBJ2-1; D is undetermined. This CDR3 contains 12 residues. Germline V lookup: CDR1 LGHDT, CDR2 YNNKEL (reference sequence). CDR3 DNA sequence: TGTGCCAGCGGCCAAGAGGACGGTGAGCAGTTCTTC. This sequence encodes CASGQEDGEQFF.

This clonotype was detected only a few times. This chain uses TRBV9 with TRBJ1-6, with D maybe TRBD1 (6 bases). The CDR3 has 14 amino acids. V was pared by 3 bases and J by 15 bases, with 19 bases between. The germline V gene encodes CDR1 SGDLS and CDR2 YYNGEE. The CDR3 DNA is TGTGCCAGCAGCGCAGGGAGGGGGGCCCCCCTCCTCCACTTT. Translating it yields CASSAGRGAPLLHF.

This clonotype was seen a few times. The rearrangement links TRBV20-1 to TRBJ2-7; 7 nucleotides line up with TRBD2. This CDR3 has 13 residues. Germline trimming cut 5 bases from V and 0 bases from J; bases unmatched to any gene: 4. Germline V gene lookup returns CDR1 DFQATT and CDR2 SNEGSKA (reference sequence). CDR3 nucleotide sequence: TGCAGTGCTCTAACTAGCGTCTCCTACGAGCAGTACTTC. Translating it yields CSALTSVSYEQYF.

The chain uses TRBV5-1 and TRBJ1-2, with D possibly being TRBD1 (6 bases). The V end lost 0 bases, the J end lost 6 bases, and 9 bases lay between the germline ends. Germline V gene lookup returns CDR1 SGHRS and CDR2 YFSETQ. The CDR3 is 13 residues long. The CDR3 loop reads CASSLGPGDGYTF. CDR3 DNA: TGCGCCAGCAGCTTGGGGCCAGGGGATGGCTACACCTTC.

This chain uses TRBV7-2 with TRBJ2-3, with D unclear. Germline V gives CDR1 SGHTA, CDR2 FQGNSA. The CDR3 extends over 14 amino acids. The ends were cut back, 4 bases at V and 7 bases at J, with 15 bases in the middle. The CDR3 protein is CASSSSPLGYTQYF. The CDR3 coding sequence is TGTGCCAGCAGCTCAAGCCCCCTAGGGTATACGCAGTATTTT.

V is TRBV5-1 and J is TRBJ2-3; TRBD2 matches 7 bases. Germline CDR1 reads SGHRS; CDR2 reads YFSETQ. The CDR3 loop spans 15 amino acids. V was pared by 4 bases and J by 1 base, with 6 bases of the junction left unmatched. CDR3 nucleotides: TGCGCCAGCAGCGCCCTACTAGCGCGCACAGATACGCAGTATTTT. This translates into CASSALLARTDTQYF. Full variable domain (rest looked up from reference TRBV5-1 and TRBJ2-3): KAGVTQTPRYLIKTRGQQVTLSCSPISGHRSVSWYQQTPGQGLQFLFEYFSETQRNKGNFPGRFSGRQFSNSRSEMNVSTLELGDSALYLCASSALLARTDTQYFGPGTRLTVL.

The CDR3 bases are TGTGCCAGCAGTTTGGGGACAGTGGAGTACGAGCAGTACTTC. As protein: CASSLGTVEYEQYF. The rearrangement links TRBV28 to TRBJ2-7; 7 nucleotides line up with TRBD1. The CDR3 spans 14 residues. Trimming removed 3 bases from V and 4 bases from J; junction bases left unmatched: 6. Germline CDR1 is MDHEN and CDR2 is SYDVKM.

In its sample, this clonotype was seen a few times. V is TRBV5-6 and J is TRBJ1-6; D is unclear. Germline-derived CDR1 and CDR2 are SGHDT and YYEEEE. The CDR3 consists of 13 residues. V was cut by 3 bases and J by 8 bases, with 9 bases left in between. This CDR3 is CASSYGRDSPLHF. In DNA, the CDR3 is TGTGCCAGCAGCTATGGGAGAGATTCACCCCTCCACTTT.

J is TRBJ2-1 and V is TRBV12-3 or TRBV12-4; TRBD2 agrees at 11 bases. Unmatched junction bases numbered 7, after V lost 4 bases and J lost 2 bases. The CDR3 runs to 17 residues. In DNA form, the CDR3 reads TGTGCCAGCAGTTCCCTGGGACTAGCGGCTACCTACAATGAGCAGTTCTTC. Residues: CASSSLGLAATYNEQFF.

The chain has TRBV28 and TRBJ2-7; D possibly corresponds to TRBD2 (6 bases). The CDR3 runs 14 residues. Trimming removed 8 bases at V and 1 base at J, with 15 bases between. Germline loops: CDR1 MDHEN, CDR2 SYDVKM. The CDR3 nucleotides are TGTGCCAGCCGTCGACTAGATACATCCTACGAGCAGTACTTC. As protein: CASRRLDTSYEQYF.

This clonotype has a handful of counts. The chain is built from TRBV12-3 or TRBV12-4 and TRBJ1-4; maybe TRBD1 (6 bases). V lost 4 bases to trimming and J lost 5 bases, with 14 bases between them. The CDR3 length is 15 residues. As DNA, the CDR3 is TGTGCCAGCAGTTCCCCCGGGACATGGAATGAAAAACTGTTTTTT. Translation: CASSSPGTWNEKLFF.

This clonotype was seen many times. The rearrangement uses TRBV12-3 or TRBV12-4 and TRBJ1-1, with D tentatively TRBD1 (6 bases). The CDR3 sequence is 12 residues long. Deletions cut 7 bases from V and 10 bases from J, with 16 bases between. The CDR3 DNA reads TGTGCCAGCACCCTAGGGGGGGTGGTAGCTTTCTTT. Translating it yields CASTLGGVVAFF.

Many counts were recorded for this clonotype. This chain uses TRBV7-9 with TRBJ1-1; no firm D call. Looked up from germline, CDR1 is SEHNR and CDR2 is FQNEAQ (reference sequence). This CDR3 spans 15 amino acids. The V gene lost 1 base and the J gene lost 1 base, with 10 bases spanning the gap. The CDR3 DNA is TGTGCCAGCAGCTTAGTTCCCCACGCGAACACTGAAGCTTTCTTT. This codes for CASSLVPHANTEAFF.